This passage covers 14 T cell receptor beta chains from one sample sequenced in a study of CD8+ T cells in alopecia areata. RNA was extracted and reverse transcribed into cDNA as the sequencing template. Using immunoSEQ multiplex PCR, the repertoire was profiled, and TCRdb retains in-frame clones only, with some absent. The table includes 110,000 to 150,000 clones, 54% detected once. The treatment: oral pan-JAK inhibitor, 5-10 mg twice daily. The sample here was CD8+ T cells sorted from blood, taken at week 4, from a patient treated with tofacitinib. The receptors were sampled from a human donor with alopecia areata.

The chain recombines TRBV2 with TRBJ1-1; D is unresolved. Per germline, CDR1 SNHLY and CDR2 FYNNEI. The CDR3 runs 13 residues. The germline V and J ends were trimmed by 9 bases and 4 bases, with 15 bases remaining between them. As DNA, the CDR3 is TGTGCCAGACCGGACCCGATGGGCACTGAAGCTTTCTTT. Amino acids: CARPDPMGTEAFF.

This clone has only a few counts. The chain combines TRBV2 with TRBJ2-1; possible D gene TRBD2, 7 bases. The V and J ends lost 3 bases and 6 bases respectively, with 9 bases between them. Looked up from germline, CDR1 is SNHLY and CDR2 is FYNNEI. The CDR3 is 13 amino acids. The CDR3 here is CASSDGGANEQFF. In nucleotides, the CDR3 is TGTGCCAGCAGTGATGGGGGGGCCAATGAGCAGTTCTTC.

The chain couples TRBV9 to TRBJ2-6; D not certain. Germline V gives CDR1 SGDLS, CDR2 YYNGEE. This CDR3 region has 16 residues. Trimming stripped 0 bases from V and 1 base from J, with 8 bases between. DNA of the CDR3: TGTGCCAGCAGCGTAGCTACCCAGTCTGGGGCCAACGTCCTGACTTTC. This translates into CASSVATQSGANVLTF.

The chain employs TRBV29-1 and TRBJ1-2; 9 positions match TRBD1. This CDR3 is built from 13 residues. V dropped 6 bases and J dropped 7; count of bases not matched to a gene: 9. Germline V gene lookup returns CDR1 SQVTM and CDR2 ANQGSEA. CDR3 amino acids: CSVRTGALLGYTF. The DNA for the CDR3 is TGCAGCGTGAGGACAGGGGCGCTTCTTGGCTACACCTTC.

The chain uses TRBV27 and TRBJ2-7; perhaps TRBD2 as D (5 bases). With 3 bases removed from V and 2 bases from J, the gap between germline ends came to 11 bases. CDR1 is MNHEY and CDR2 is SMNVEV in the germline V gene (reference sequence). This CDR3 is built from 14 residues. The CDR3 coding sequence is TGTGCCAGCAGTTTCCGGGGAGAGACCTACGAGCAGTACTTC. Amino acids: CASSFRGETYEQYF.

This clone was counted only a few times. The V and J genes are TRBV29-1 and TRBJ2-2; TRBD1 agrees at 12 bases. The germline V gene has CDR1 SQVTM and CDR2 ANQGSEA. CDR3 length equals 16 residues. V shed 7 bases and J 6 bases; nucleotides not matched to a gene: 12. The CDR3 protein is CSAVPGQGAVAGELFF. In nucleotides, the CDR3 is TGCAGCGCCGTCCCGGGACAGGGGGCGGTGGCCGGGGAGCTGTTTTTT.

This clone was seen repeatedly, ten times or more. The chain's CDR3 is CASSLDGYGYTF. The CDR3 DNA sequence: TGTGCCAGCAGCTTGGACGGCTATGGCTACACCTTC. The chain carries TRBV7-3 and TRBJ1-2; D not resolved. Germline values: CDR1 SGHTA, CDR2 FQGTGA. CDR3 length equals 12 residues. With 3 bases removed from V and 4 bases from J, the gap between germline ends came to 6 bases. Full variable domain (missing parts from reference TRBV7-3 and TRBJ1-2): GAGVSQTPSNKVTEKGKYVELRCDPISGHTALYWYRQSLGQGPEFLIYFQGTGAADDSGLPNDRFFAVRPEGSVSTLKIQRTERGDSAVYLCASSLDGYGYTFGSGTRLTVV.

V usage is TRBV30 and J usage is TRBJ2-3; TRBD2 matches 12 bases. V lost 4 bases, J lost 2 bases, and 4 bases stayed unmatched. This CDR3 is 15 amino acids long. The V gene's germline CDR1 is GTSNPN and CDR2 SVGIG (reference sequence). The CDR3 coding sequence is TGTGCCTGGACTGGACTAGCGGGGATCACAGATACGCAGTATTTT. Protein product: CAWTGLAGITDTQYF.

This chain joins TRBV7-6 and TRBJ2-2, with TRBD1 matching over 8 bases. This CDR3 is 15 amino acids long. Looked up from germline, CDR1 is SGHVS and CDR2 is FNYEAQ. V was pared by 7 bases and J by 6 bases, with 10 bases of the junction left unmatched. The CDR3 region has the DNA TGTGCCAGCAACCCCCGGACAGGGCGGGCCGGGGAGCTGTTTTTT. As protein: CASNPRTGRAGELFF.

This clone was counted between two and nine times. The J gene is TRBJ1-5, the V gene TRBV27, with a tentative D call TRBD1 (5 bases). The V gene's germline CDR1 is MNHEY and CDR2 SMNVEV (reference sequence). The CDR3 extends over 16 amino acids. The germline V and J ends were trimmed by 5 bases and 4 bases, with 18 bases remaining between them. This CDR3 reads CASSTQGGRVNQPQHF. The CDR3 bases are TGTGCCAGCAGTACCCAGGGAGGACGAGTGAATCAGCCCCAGCATTTT.

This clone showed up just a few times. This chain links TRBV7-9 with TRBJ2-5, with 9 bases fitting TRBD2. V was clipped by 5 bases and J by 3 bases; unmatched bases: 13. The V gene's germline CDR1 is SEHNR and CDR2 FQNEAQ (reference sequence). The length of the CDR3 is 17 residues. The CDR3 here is CASSPTGLAHEKETQYF. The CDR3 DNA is TGTGCCAGCAGCCCCACGGGACTAGCTCATGAAAAAGAGACCCAGTACTTC.

CDR3 in amino acids: CAWSVLGISGGTDTQYF. The CDR3 bases are TGTGCCTGGAGTGTACTCGGTATCAGCGGGGGTACAGATACGCAGTATTTT. The chain has TRBV30 and TRBJ2-3; 8 nucleotides match TRBD2. The V gene's germline CDR1 is GTSNPN and CDR2 SVGIG (reference sequence). The CDR3 is 17 amino acids. Trimming removed 0 bases from V and 3 bases from J; junction bases left unmatched: 11.

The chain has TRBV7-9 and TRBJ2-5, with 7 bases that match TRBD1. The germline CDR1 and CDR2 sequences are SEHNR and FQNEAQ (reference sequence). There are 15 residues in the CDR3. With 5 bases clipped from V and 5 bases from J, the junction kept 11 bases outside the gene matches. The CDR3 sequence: CASSPGEGGEETQYF. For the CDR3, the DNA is TGTGCCAGCAGCCCCGGAGAAGGGGGCGAGGAGACCCAGTACTTC.

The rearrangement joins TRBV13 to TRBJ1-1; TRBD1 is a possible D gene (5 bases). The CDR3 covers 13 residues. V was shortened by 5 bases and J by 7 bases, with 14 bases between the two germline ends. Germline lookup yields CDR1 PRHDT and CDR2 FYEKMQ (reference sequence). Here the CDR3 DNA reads TGTGCCAGCAGCCAAAGGGGCATGGGTGAAGCTTTCTTT. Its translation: CASSQRGMGEAFF.